This T cell receptor beta chain was retrieved from a study of blood T cells in healthy people across ages. Study outcomes and limitations: Diversity figures derived from one million T cells were judged to underestimate the true value. Long-lived and aged donors differed, with more naive CD4+ cells and higher diversity in the long-lived. While age rose, TCR beta diversity per million T cells dropped in a roughly linear way.

Total RNA was isolated from each sample in quantities of at least 6 micrograms. The sample holds a few counts of this clonotype. As yet, its antigen is unknown. The second PCR ran about 7 to 12 cycles with a sample-barcoded 5' primer and J-beta primers. TCRdb fed the 5' RACE reads into MiXCR, producing one record per CDR3 protein. The sample has under 2 million distinct CDR3 sequences; about 35% are singletons. There are 13 residues in the CDR3. V was trimmed by 1 base and J by 7 bases, leaving 8 bases between them. The V gene's germline CDR1 is SEHNR and CDR2 FQNEAQ (reference sequence). The receptor comes from a woman in her 30s in good health. The sequencing input was blood. The chain uses TRBV7-9 and TRBJ1-5; no clear D. The CDR3 is CASSLESQQPQHF. In DNA form, the CDR3 reads TGTGCCAGCAGCTTAGAATCTCAGCAGCCCCAGCATTTT.